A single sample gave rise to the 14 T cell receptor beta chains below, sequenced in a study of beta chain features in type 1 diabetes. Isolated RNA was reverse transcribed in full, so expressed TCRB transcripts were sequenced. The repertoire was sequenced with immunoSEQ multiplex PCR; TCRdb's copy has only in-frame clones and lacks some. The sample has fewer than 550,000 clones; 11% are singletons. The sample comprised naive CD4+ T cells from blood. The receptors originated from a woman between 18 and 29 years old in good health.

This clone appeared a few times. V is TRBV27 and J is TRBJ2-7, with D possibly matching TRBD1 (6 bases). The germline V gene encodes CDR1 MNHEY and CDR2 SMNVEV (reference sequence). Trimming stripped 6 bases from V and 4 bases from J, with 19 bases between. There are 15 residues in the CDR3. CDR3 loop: CASRWQQGSLYEQYF. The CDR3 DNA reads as TGTGCCAGCAGGTGGCAACAGGGTAGTCTTTACGAGCAGTACTTC.

In DNA, the CDR3 is TGTGCCAGCCTTTCTGAAGCTTTCTTT. This encodes CASLSEAFF. The V and J genes are TRBV7-9 and TRBJ1-1; D unresolved. Germline values: CDR1 SEHNR, CDR2 FQNEAQ (reference sequence). Trimming pared 8 bases from V and 6 bases from J, leaving 4 bases between. The CDR3 extends over 9 amino acids.

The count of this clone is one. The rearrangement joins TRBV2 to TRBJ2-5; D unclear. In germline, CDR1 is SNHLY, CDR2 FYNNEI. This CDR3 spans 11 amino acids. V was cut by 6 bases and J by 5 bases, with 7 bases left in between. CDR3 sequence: CASSGAETQYF. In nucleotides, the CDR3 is TGTGCCAGCAGCGGCGCCGAGACCCAGTACTTC.

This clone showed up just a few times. The CDR3 sequence: CATSGNRDTQYF. The CDR3 DNA follows: TGTGCCACCAGCGGAAACAGGGATACGCAGTATTTT. The chain couples TRBV15 to TRBJ2-3; D might be TRBD1 (5 bases). Trimming removed 5 bases from V and 6 bases from J, with 9 bases in between. This CDR3 has 12 residues. Looked up from germline, CDR1 is LNHNV and CDR2 is YYDKDF (reference sequence).

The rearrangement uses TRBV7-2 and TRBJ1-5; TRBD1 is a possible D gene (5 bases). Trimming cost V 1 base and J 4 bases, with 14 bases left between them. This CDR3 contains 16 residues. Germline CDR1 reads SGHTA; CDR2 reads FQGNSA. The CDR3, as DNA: TGTGCCAGCAGCTTAGTTGGTGGGGCGGGGAATCAGCCCCAGCATTTT. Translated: CASSLVGGAGNQPQHF. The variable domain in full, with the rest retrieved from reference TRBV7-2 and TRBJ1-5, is GAGVSQSPSNKVTEKGKDVELRCDPISGHTALYWYRQSLGQGLEFLIYFQGNSAPDKSGLPSDRFSAERTGGSVSTLTIQRTQQEDSAVYLCASSLVGGAGNQPQHFGDGTRLSIL.

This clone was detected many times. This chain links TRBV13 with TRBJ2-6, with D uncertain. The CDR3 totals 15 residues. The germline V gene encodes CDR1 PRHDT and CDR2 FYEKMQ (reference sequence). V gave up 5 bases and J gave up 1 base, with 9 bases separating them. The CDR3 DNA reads TGTGCCAGCAGCCCCTACGGTTCTGGGGCCAACGTCCTGACTTTC. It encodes CASSPYGSGANVLTF.

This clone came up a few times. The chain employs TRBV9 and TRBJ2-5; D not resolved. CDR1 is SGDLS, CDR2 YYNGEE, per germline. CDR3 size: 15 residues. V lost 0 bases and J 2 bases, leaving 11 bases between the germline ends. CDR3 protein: CASSVAEGQQETQYF. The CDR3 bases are TGTGCCAGCAGCGTAGCTGAAGGGCAGCAAGAGACCCAGTACTTC.

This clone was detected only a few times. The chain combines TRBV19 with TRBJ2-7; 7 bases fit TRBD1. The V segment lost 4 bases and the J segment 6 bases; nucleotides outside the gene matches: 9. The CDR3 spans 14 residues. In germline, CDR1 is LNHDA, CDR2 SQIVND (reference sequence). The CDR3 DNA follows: TGTGCCAGTAGTACGACAGGGATGGTGAGCGAGCAGTACTTC. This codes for CASSTTGMVSEQYF.

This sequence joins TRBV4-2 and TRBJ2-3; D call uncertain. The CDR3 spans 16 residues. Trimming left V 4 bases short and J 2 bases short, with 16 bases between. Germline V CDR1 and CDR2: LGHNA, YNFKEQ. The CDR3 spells CASSRLGDVYTDTQYF. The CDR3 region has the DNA TGTGCCAGCAGCCGGCTAGGAGATGTGTACACAGATACGCAGTATTTT.

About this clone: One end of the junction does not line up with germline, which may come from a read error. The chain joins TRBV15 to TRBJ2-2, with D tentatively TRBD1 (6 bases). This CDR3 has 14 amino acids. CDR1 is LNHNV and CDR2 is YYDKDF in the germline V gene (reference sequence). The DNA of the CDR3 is TGTGCCACCAGGAGAGGGGGAAGGACCGGGGAGCTGTTTTTT. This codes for CATRRGGRTGELFF.

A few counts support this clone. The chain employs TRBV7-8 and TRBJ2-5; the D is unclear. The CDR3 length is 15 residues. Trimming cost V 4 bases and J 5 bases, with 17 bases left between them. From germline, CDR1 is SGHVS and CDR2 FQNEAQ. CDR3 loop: CASSSFAQSWETQYF. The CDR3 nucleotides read TGTGCCAGCAGCTCCTTCGCACAGAGTTGGGAGACCCAGTACTTC.

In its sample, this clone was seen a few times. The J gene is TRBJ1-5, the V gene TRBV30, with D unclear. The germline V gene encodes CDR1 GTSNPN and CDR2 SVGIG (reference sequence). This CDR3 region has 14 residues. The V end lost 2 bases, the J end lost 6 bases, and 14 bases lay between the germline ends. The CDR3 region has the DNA TGTGCCTGGAGTTCCGCCGATGTACGTCAGCCCCAGCATTTT. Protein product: CAWSSADVRQPQHF.

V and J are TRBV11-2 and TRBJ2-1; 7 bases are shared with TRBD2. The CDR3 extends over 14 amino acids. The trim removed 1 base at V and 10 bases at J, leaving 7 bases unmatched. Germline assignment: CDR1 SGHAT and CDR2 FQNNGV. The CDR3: CASSLVISGWEQFF. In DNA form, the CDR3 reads TGTGCCAGCAGCTTAGTGATTAGCGGGTGGGAGCAGTTCTTC. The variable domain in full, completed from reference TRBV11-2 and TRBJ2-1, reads EAGVAQSPRYKIIEKRQSVAFWCNPISGHATLYWYQQILGQGPKLLIQFQNNGVVDDSQLPKDRFSAERLKGVDSTLKIQPAKLEDSAVYLCASSLVISGWEQFFGPGTRLTVL.

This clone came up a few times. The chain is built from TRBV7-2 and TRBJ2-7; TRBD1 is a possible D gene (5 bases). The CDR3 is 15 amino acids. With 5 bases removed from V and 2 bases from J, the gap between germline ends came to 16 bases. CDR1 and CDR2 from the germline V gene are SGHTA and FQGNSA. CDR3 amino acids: CASSPYGHSTYEQYV. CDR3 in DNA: TGTGCCAGCAGCCCTTATGGACACTCGACCTACGAGCAGTACGTC.